This T cell receptor beta chain derives from a study of graft-versus-host responses after intestinal transplantation (dated by TCRdb to 2020 to 2022). Notes on the research overall: The transplants that recipients received were multivisceral, liver-intestinal, or isolated intestinal. Anti-thymocyte globulin induction was given to all recipients, followed by maintenance tacrolimus and steroids for two to three years. Bulk TCR-beta CDR3 sequencing was used to track graft-versus-host and host-versus-graft alloreactive T cell clones in the graft, circulation and bone marrow after intestinal transplantation. Alloreactive clones were identified by sequencing pre-transplant mixed lymphocyte reaction products and comparing these products with unstimulated pre-transplant donor and recipient T cells. The cohort enrolled about two dozen intestinal transplant recipients including one retransplant, and a few patients lacking pretransplant specimens were excluded. Donor T cell macrochimerism was defined as a peak of at least 4% donor T cells among recipient peripheral blood mononuclear cells. Rather than being sequenced by the commercial service, samples from a few later patients were sequenced in-house on an Illumina MiSeq and processed with MiXCR.

Findings and caveats that apply to the study as a whole: GvH clones turned up in recipient bone marrow, with some appearing earlier in ileal mucosa or blood, a pattern consistent with an intestinal mucosal origin. Patients with donor T cell macrochimerism had high GvH to HvG T cell clonal ratios in their allografts. The relatively low number and heterogeneity of intestinal transplant patients limited the conclusions. Early after transplant, peak levels of circulating GvH clones were found to be associated with declines in HvG clones.

There are 14 amino acids in the CDR3, from cysteine to phenylalanine inclusive. Here the CDR3 DNA is all that survives: 42 bases in frame from base 1. CDR1 and CDR2 are drawn from the germline V gene (reference sequence): MNHEY, SMNVEV. For this chain, trimming is 6 bases at the V end and 8 bases at the J end, and the number of junction bases without a gene match is 9. The time point tag for this specimen amounts to: cells obtained before transplantation from donor or recipient. CD3+CD4+ and CD3+CD8+ populations were FACS-sorted from unstimulated pre-transplant donor and recipient cells taken from spleen or lymph nodes. Libraries were constructed by the immunoSEQ multiplex PCR assay. In most patients, genomic DNA was isolated using the Qiagen DNeasy Blood and Tissue Kit and sent frozen to Adaptive Biotechnologies for TCR sequencing. For most patients, high-throughput TCR-beta CDR3 sequencing of genomic DNA was performed by Adaptive Biotechnologies. The published analysis was carried out like this. Adaptive's ImmunoSEQ software supplied the TCR sequencing data for roughly 17 patients, while MiXCR and VDJtools were used to process a few other patients. To correct CD4 versus CD8 sorting errors, any sequence found in both subsets at a frequency ratio below 5:1 was removed. CDR3 nucleotide sequences shared between donor and recipient were removed because their origin could not be assigned. To be classed as alloreactive, a clone needed at least 2-fold expansion over unstimulated cells and a minimum CFSE-low frequency of 0.002% (template counts) or 0.001% (read counts). Clones were considered mappable if detected in sequenced pre-transplant spleen, lymph node, or MLR CFSE-low populations of the donor or recipient. The cumulative frequency of alloreactive clones was calculated as a percentage of all sequences, weighted by copy number. This is the immuneACCESS table as TCRdb keeps it, with only in-frame sequences that have V and J called. A part of the clones is gone; compared with another copy, unresolved V genes explain less than half, and the rest is unexplained. V and J calls and clone size follow that table, whereas D and trimming were derived from the DNA. The sample records some 88,000 clones, about 93% of which are singletons. The ten largest clones represent roughly 2% of the sample.

Regarding this clone: Its binding antigen is unknown. Base qualities were left out, and no much larger clone turns up one base away.

The V and J segments used are TRBV27 and TRBJ1-2, and TRBD1 aligns with 10 junction nucleotides. Sequencing was performed on unstimulated CD8+ T cells sorted from spleen or lymph node cells, taken before intestinal transplant. The clonotype originates from a human donor who received an intestinal transplant. The CDR3 amino acid sequence is: CASSPGTGVGGYTF. Read as DNA, the sequence is TGTGCCAGCAGCCCCGGGACAGGGGTGGGGGGCTACACCTTC.